The rows below give T cell receptor beta chains drawn from one sample of a study of blood T cells in healthy people across ages. TCRdb ran MiXCR on the 5' RACE reads and lists one entry per CDR3 protein. The data show approximately 780,000 distinct CDR3 sequences, about 26% seen once. The same data also went into a second study, on T cells of mothers and their children.

The source material was blood. The receptor set was obtained from a boy aged 5-17 years in good health. Each CDR3 is given with its conserved first and last residue. The D gene is left open where the match is weak.

V,J,D,CDR3
TRBV7-9,TRBJ2-4,TRBD2,CASSLFKREEGKNIQYF
TRBV30,TRBJ2-2,TRBD1,CAWKGTVNTGELFF
TRBV27,TRBJ1-6,NA,CASSSWDPSYNSPLHF
TRBV10-3,TRBJ2-1,NA,CAISEREGRGARNEQFF
TRBV7-9,NA,NA,CASSLAEDDTTYEQYF
TRBV9,TRBJ1-3,NA,CASSVSGASAGNTIYF
TRBV5-1,TRBJ2-1,TRBD2,CASSFSGRTGSSYNEQFF
TRBV7-9,TRBJ1-4,NA,CASSTRGSTNEKLFF
TRBV7-2,TRBJ2-3,TRBD2,CASDPGGIDTQYF
TRBV7-2,TRBJ1-2,NA,CASSLNPRDYGYTF
TRBV20-1,TRBJ2-5,NA,CSARAAVPSQETQYF
TRBV30,TRBJ2-3,TRBD2,CAWSAFRGGAYADTDTQYF
TRBV2,NA,TRBD1,CASSAEQGAYEQYF
TRBV6-1,TRBJ2-5,NA,CASSDPPYQGQETQYF
TRBV2,TRBJ2-1,NA,CASSEERPSYNEQFF
TRBV25-1,TRBJ2-1,TRBD1,CASSVRGHEQFF
TRBV12-3/TRBV12-4,TRBJ1-2,NA,CASSNGQRLDGYTF
TRBV5-1,TRBJ2-6,NA,CASSSQGIGANVLTF
TRBV29-1,TRBJ2-1,NA,CSVGRLLSYNEQFF
TRBV4-2,TRBJ2-3,NA,CASSESESSSLNTQYF
TRBV18,TRBJ1-3,NA,CASSPGPSSTIYF
TRBV2,TRBJ2-7,TRBD2,CASSGTVAGDHEQYF
TRBV30,TRBJ1-2,NA,CAWDLSPGHNINYGYTF
TRBV4-1,TRBJ1-6,NA,CASSQFIAQSSYNSPLHF
TRBV20-1,TRBJ2-2,TRBD1,CSARDSKTGGTGELFF
TRBV24-1,TRBJ1-2,NA,CATSDSDTSYTF
TRBV21-1,TRBJ2-3,NA,CASSVLLAGAADTQYF
TRBV7-9,TRBJ2-6,NA,CASSFEGANVLTF
TRBV7-3,TRBJ2-3,NA,CASSLGASTDTQYF
TRBV27,TRBJ2-1,TRBD2,CASMAGALLNEQFF
TRBV5-1,TRBJ2-6,TRBD1,CASSLGQEANVLTF
TRBV10-1,TRBJ2-2,NA,CASSESILGGLNTGELFF
TRBV29-1,TRBJ2-2,NA,CSVEGQAGSNTGELFF
TRBV4-2,TRBJ1-4,NA,CASSQEPRGREKLFF
TRBV11-2,TRBJ2-1,TRBD2,CASSFKRGTRYNEQFF
TRBV21-1,TRBJ2-1,NA,CANTPGQGSDEQFF
TRBV20-1,TRBJ2-5,TRBD1,CSGQGRQETQYF
TRBV28,TRBJ2-5,NA,CAALPRRFQETQYF
TRBV12-3/TRBV12-4,TRBJ2-4,NA,CASSSTVIAKNIQYF
TRBV30,TRBJ2-5,NA,CAWSVGAKETQYF